Presented here are 16 T cell receptor beta chains from one specimen sequenced in a study of regulatory T cells listed by TCRdb under 2018. Library preparation used the immunoSEQ multiplex PCR assay. In the multiplex PCR, 52 forward TRBV primers and 13 reverse TRBJ primers were used, and assay-based and computational corrections were applied for amplification bias. The immuneACCESS repertoire file appears here via TCRdb, limited to in-frame rearrangements. These files lack a portion of the clones; in checked studies, under half of the deficit traces to unresolved V genes, and the cause of the others is not known. The sample table records almost 30,000 clones; around 90% of these occur just once. The leading ten clones occupy around 1.5% of the sample. The paper as a whole reports these results and caveats: Conventional CD4+ T cells from CD3G-deficient patients were enriched for hydrophobic residues at CDR3 positions 6 and 7, suggesting more self-reactive specificities.

These receptors have no identified antigens. What was sequenced was conventional CD4+ T cells sorted from blood. The receptors were sampled from a young adult with CD3G deficiency.

The count of this clone is one. The rearrangement uses TRBV6-1 and TRBJ2-1; TRBD2 aligns across 9 bases. CDR1 MNHNS and CDR2 SASEGT come from the germline V gene. This CDR3 comprises 17 residues. The ends lost 4 bases at V and 0 bases at J; junction bases unmatched: 7. CDR3 amino acids: CASSANPGLASYNEQFF. CDR3 coding DNA: TGTGCCAGCAGTGCCAATCCGGGACTAGCCTCCTACAATGAGCAGTTCTTC.

The gene calls are TRBV10-3 and TRBJ1-2, with D uncertain. CDR1 ENHRY and CDR2 SYGVKD come from the germline V gene. The CDR3 is 12 residues long. V dropped 3 bases and J dropped 4 bases, with 6 bases sitting between them. CDR3 protein: CAISEGGYGYTF. The CDR3 nucleotides are TGTGCCATCAGTGAAGGAGGCTATGGCTACACCTTC.

This chain links TRBV7-2 with TRBJ1-6; TRBD1 agrees at 7 bases. This CDR3 comprises 16 residues. Germline CDR1 SGHTA, CDR2 FQGNSA. The V and J ends lost 4 bases and 7 bases, in that order; junction bases with no gene match: 10. The CDR3 DNA is TGTGCCAGCAGCTCTAGGAGGGGGCGCGAGAATTCACCCCTCCACTTT. This gives the protein CASSSRRGRENSPLHF. Supplemented by reference TRBV7-2 and TRBJ1-6, the full variable domain reads GAGVSQSPSNKVTEKGKDVELRCDPISGHTALYWYRQSLGQGLEFLIYFQGNSAPDKSGLPSDRFSAERTGGSVSTLTIQRTQQEDSAVYLCASSSRRGRENSPLHFGNGTRLTVT.

This chain uses TRBV6-1 with TRBJ1-1; the D is unclear. The CDR3 loop spans 14 amino acids. V lost 5 bases, J lost 4 bases, and 14 bases lay in between. Looked up from germline, CDR1 is MNHNS and CDR2 is SASEGT. The CDR3 is CASSLGGSGTEAFF. The CDR3 DNA is TGTGCCAGCAGTCTAGGAGGAAGCGGCACTGAAGCTTTCTTT.

This chain uses TRBV28 with TRBJ1-1; 7 bases are a match to TRBD1. Germline assignment: CDR1 MDHEN and CDR2 SYDVKM. The CDR3 contains 14 residues. V shed 6 bases, J shed 4 bases, and the junction held 8 bases outside the gene matches. CDR3 region: CASRSYRGSTEAFF. CDR3 nucleotides: TGTGCCAGCAGGTCCTACAGGGGCAGCACTGAAGCTTTCTTT. Using reference TRBV28 and TRBJ1-1 for the parts outside the CDR3, the full variable domain is DVKVTQSSRYLVKRTGEKVFLECVQDMDHENMFWYRQDPGLGLRLIYFSYDVKMKEKGDIPEGYSVSREKKERFSLILESASTNQTSMYLCASRSYRGSTEAFFGQGTRLTVV.

V gene TRBV28 combines with J gene TRBJ1-1; D gene uncertain. This CDR3 contains 12 residues. Trimming removed 7 bases at V and 2 bases at J, with 8 bases between. CDR1 is MDHEN, CDR2 SYDVKM, per germline. The CDR3 region is CASTGPNTEAFF. The CDR3 nucleotides read TGTGCCAGCACCGGACCTAACACTGAAGCTTTCTTT.

This chain uses TRBV12-5 with TRBJ1-2; no clear D gene. The CDR3 is 14 amino acids. Trimming took 5 bases from V and 4 from J, leaving 14 bases between them. Germline V gene lookup returns CDR1 LGHNT and CDR2 FRNRAP. Here the CDR3 DNA reads TGTGCTAGTGGTCTGCTCGGCAGGAGCTATGGCTACACCTTC. Translating gives CASGLLGRSYGYTF.

The genes are TRBV28 and TRBJ2-6; unclear D gene. CDR3 length equals 13 residues. Trimming cost V 3 bases and J 2 bases, with 2 bases left between them. Per germline, CDR1 MDHEN and CDR2 SYDVKM. As DNA, the CDR3 is TGTGCCAGCAGTTTTGCTGGGGCCAACGTCCTGACTTTC. Translated, it gives CASSFAGANVLTF.

V gene TRBV15 combines with J gene TRBJ1-1, with D unresolved. The CDR3 is 16 amino acids. V lost 7 bases, J lost 4 bases, and 22 bases lay in between. Germline V lookup: CDR1 LNHNV, CDR2 YYDKDF (reference sequence). CDR3: CATTVGREVDGTEAFF. The CDR3 DNA reads TGTGCCACCACGGTCGGCCGGGAGGTCGATGGCACTGAAGCTTTCTTT.

The chain couples TRBV5-4 to TRBJ1-2; D gene uncertain. The V and J ends lost 4 bases and 8 bases respectively, with 15 bases between them. The CDR3 is 13 amino acids. Germline lookup yields CDR1 SGHNT and CDR2 YYREEE (reference sequence). CDR3 nucleotides: TGTGCCAGCAGCCGCGATGAGGGAGGAGGCTACACCTTC. It encodes CASSRDEGGGYTF. Full variable domain (missing parts from reference TRBV5-4 and TRBJ1-2): ETGVTQSPTHLIKTRGQQVTLRCSSQSGHNTVSWYQQALGQGPQFIFQYYREEENGRGNFPPRFSGLQFPNYSSELNVNALELDDSALYLCASSRDEGGGYTFGSGTRLTVV.

V usage is TRBV5-1 and J usage is TRBJ2-1; 7 nucleotides match TRBD1. V was clipped by 1 base and J by 2 bases; unmatched bases: 3. Germline loops: CDR1 SGHRS, CDR2 YFSETQ. The CDR3 runs 15 residues. CDR3: CASSLLQGPYNEQFF. Here the CDR3 DNA reads TGCGCCAGCAGCTTGCTACAGGGGCCCTACAATGAGCAGTTCTTC.

The chain links TRBV6-1 to TRBJ1-1; TRBD1 aligns across 7 bases. Trimming cost V 6 bases and J 5 bases; bases outside gene matches: 9. Germline lookup yields CDR1 MNHNS and CDR2 SASEGT. The CDR3 is made up of 14 amino acids. The CDR3 sequence: CASRGLQGWTEAFF. Here the CDR3 DNA reads TGTGCCAGCAGGGGGTTACAGGGGTGGACTGAAGCTTTCTTT.

This clone was recorded only once. The V and J genes are TRBV7-2 and TRBJ2-5; D not certain. The CDR3 spans 12 residues. V shed 3 bases and J shed 7 bases, with 9 bases lying between them. Germline assignment: CDR1 SGHTA and CDR2 FQGNSA. This CDR3 reads CASSFIPGTQYF. CDR3 in DNA: TGTGCCAGCAGCTTTATCCCGGGGACCCAGTACTTC.

This clone was seen a single time. This sequence joins TRBV6-1 and TRBJ2-7; 12 positions match TRBD1. V was clipped by 4 bases and J by 7 bases; unmatched bases: 8. This CDR3 is built from 15 residues. The germline V gene encodes CDR1 MNHNS and CDR2 SASEGT. CDR3 loop: CASSGPGQGAREQYF. CDR3 nucleotides: TGTGCCAGCAGTGGACCGGGACAGGGGGCGAGGGAGCAGTACTTC.

The chain is built from TRBV2 and TRBJ1-4; D uncertain. With 4 bases removed from V and 4 bases from J, the gap between germline ends came to 16 bases. The CDR3 is 16 residues long. Germline assignment: CDR1 SNHLY and CDR2 FYNNEI. The CDR3 DNA is TGTGCCAGCAGTGTTGAGGCGCGCGGGCTTAATGAAAAACTGTTTTTT. Amino acid sequence: CASSVEARGLNEKLFF. The full variable domain, with the rest looked up from reference TRBV2 and TRBJ1-4, is EPEVTQTPSHQVTQMGQEVILRCVPISNHLYFYWYRQILGQKVEFLVSFYNNEISEKSEIFDDQFSVERPDGSNFTLKIRSTKLEDSAMYFCASSVEARGLNEKLFFGSGTQLSVL.

The chain recombines TRBV28 with TRBJ1-2; D is undetermined. Looked up from germline, CDR1 is MDHEN and CDR2 is SYDVKM. V dropped 5 bases and J dropped 6 bases, with 10 bases sitting between them. This CDR3 spans 12 amino acids. The CDR3 sequence is CASSRELNGYTF. The CDR3 DNA is TGTGCCAGCAGTAGGGAGTTGAATGGCTACACCTTC.